The 14 T cell receptor beta chains given below trace back to one sample, sequenced in a study of chemoradiotherapy in HPV16-positive cancers. Using immunoSEQ multiplex PCR, the repertoire was profiled, and TCRdb retains in-frame clones only, with some absent. The top ten clones hold 20% to 25% of a sample with approximately 28,000 clones, roughly nine tenths of them seen once. Material: blood, obtained from a patient who underwent chemoradiotherapy. These receptors all come from a human donor with HPV-associated anogenital cancer.

The genes are TRBV5-1 and TRBJ1-1; 8 bases are a match to TRBD1. V gave up 3 bases and J gave up 6 bases; unmatched junction bases: 7. The CDR3 is made up of 14 amino acids. The germline V gene has CDR1 SGHRS and CDR2 YFSETQ. CDR3 protein: CASSSDREVSEAFF. For the CDR3, the DNA is TGCGCCAGCAGCTCGGACAGGGAGGTTTCTGAAGCTTTCTTT. The full variable domain, its missing parts supplied by reference TRBV5-1 and TRBJ1-1, is KAGVTQTPRYLIKTRGQQVTLSCSPISGHRSVSWYQQTPGQGLQFLFEYFSETQRNKGNFPGRFSGRQFSNSRSEMNVSTLELGDSALYLCASSSDREVSEAFFGQGTRLTVV.

The chain joins TRBV28 to TRBJ1-6; the match to TRBD1 covers 9 bases. V was pared by 7 bases and J by 5 bases, with 9 bases of the junction left unmatched. CDR3 size: 16 residues. From germline, CDR1 is MDHEN and CDR2 SYDVKM. The chain's CDR3 is CASIPGNRGHNSPLHF. As DNA, the CDR3 is TGTGCCAGCATCCCCGGGAACAGGGGGCATAATTCACCCCTCCACTTT.

The chain recombines TRBV5-1 with TRBJ1-2; no clear D. Germline V lookup: CDR1 SGHRS, CDR2 YFSETQ. Trimming took off 3 bases at V and 2 bases at J, with 17 bases between the two ends. The CDR3 contains 16 residues. The chain's CDR3 is CASSSTPGPVNYGYTF. CDR3 coding DNA: TGCGCCAGCAGCTCTACTCCAGGTCCCGTCAACTATGGCTACACCTTC.

V and J are TRBV7-8 and TRBJ1-3; the match to TRBD1 covers 10 bases. This CDR3 has 16 amino acids. With 2 bases clipped from V and 4 bases from J, the junction kept 5 bases outside the gene matches. Germline loops: CDR1 SGHVS, CDR2 FQNEAQ. The CDR3, as DNA: TGTGCCAGCAGCTTACGGCAGACAGGGGGCGGAAACACCATATATTTT. Protein: CASSLRQTGGGNTIYF.

The genes are TRBV7-9 and TRBJ1-2; maybe TRBD1 (6 bases). Looked up from germline, CDR1 is SEHNR and CDR2 is FQNEAQ (reference sequence). V dropped 0 bases and J dropped 5 bases, with 10 bases sitting between them. CDR3 length: 14 amino acids. The CDR3 is CASSLAGADYGYTF. DNA for the CDR3: TGTGCCAGCAGCTTAGCGGGGGCGGATTATGGCTACACCTTC.

The chain has TRBV4-2 and TRBJ2-3, with a weak D call TRBD2 (5 bases). V dropped 5 bases and J dropped 2 bases, with 11 bases sitting between them. Per germline, CDR1 LGHNA and CDR2 YNFKEQ. The CDR3 length is 14 residues. The CDR3 bases are TGTGCCAGCAGCGCAGAACGGGACACAGATACGCAGTATTTT. Translated: CASSAERDTDTQYF.

The rearrangement uses TRBV7-9 and TRBJ2-7; D remains ambiguous. The V gene's germline CDR1 is SEHNR and CDR2 FQNEAQ (reference sequence). V was clipped by 5 bases and J by 5 bases, with 13 bases between them. The CDR3 consists of 13 residues. The CDR3 protein is CASSRWGRDEQYF. CDR3 DNA: TGTGCCAGCAGCCGGTGGGGTCGCGACGAGCAGTACTTC.

The chain carries TRBV10-3 and TRBJ2-1; 15 nucleotides line up with TRBD2. The length of the CDR3 is 16 residues. CDR1 is ENHRY, CDR2 SYGVKD, per germline. With V trimmed by 3 bases and J by 6 bases, 3 bases remained unmatched. The CDR3 loop is CAISDWTSGGANEQFF. The CDR3 DNA follows: TGTGCCATCAGTGACTGGACTAGCGGGGGGGCCAATGAGCAGTTCTTC.

This chain uses TRBV5-4 with TRBJ2-3, with 7 bases lining up with TRBD1. This CDR3 is built from 15 residues. J was trimmed by 2 bases and V by 3 bases; bases with no gene match: 6. Germline lookup yields CDR1 SGHNT and CDR2 YYREEE (reference sequence). CDR3 DNA: TGTGCCAGCAGCTCCGGGACAGTACTCACAGATACGCAGTATTTT. Translated: CASSSGTVLTDTQYF.

This clone appeared a few times. The V and J genes are TRBV7-9 and TRBJ2-5, with no clear D. CDR1 and CDR2 (germline): SEHNR, FQNEAQ (reference sequence). Trimming cost V 0 bases and J 2 bases, with 13 bases left between them. This CDR3 contains 16 residues. For the CDR3, the DNA is TGTGCCAGCAGCTTAGCGACGTGGGCGGATCAAGAGACCCAGTACTTC. Translation gives CASSLATWADQETQYF.

The J gene is TRBJ2-2, the V gene TRBV6-6, with 10 nucleotides matching TRBD1. This CDR3 region has 15 residues. J gave up 8 bases and V 0 bases, and 3 bases lay outside the gene matches. The germline V gene has CDR1 MNHNY and CDR2 SVGAGI (reference sequence). CDR3 in amino acids: CASSYSTGGGGELFF. As DNA, the CDR3 is TGTGCCAGCAGTTACTCGACAGGGGGCGGGGGGGAGCTGTTTTTT.

The chain has TRBV6-5 and TRBJ2-1, with D perhaps TRBD1 (6 bases). The CDR3 extends over 15 amino acids. The V end lost 7 bases, the J end lost 7 bases, and 20 bases lay between the germline ends. Germline CDR1 and CDR2: MNHEY and SVGAGI. In nucleotides, the CDR3 is TGTGCCAGCAACTCAGGATGGCAGGGGAAGAATGAGCAGTTCTTC. It is translated as CASNSGWQGKNEQFF.

The rearrangement links TRBV28 to TRBJ1-2; 7 bases match TRBD1. J gave up 0 bases and V 1 base, and 8 bases lay outside the gene matches. Germline assignment: CDR1 MDHEN and CDR2 SYDVKM. The length of the CDR3 is 17 residues. The DNA of the CDR3 is TGTGCCAGCAGTTTATCCCGGACAGGCACCCCTAACTATGGCTACACCTTC. It yields the protein CASSLSRTGTPNYGYTF.

The chain joins TRBV10-1 to TRBJ2-7; TRBD1 is a possible D gene (5 bases). Between the trimmed V and J ends, which lost 5 bases and 1 base, there was a span of 9 bases. The CDR3 spans 13 residues. The germline CDR1 and CDR2 sequences are WNHNN and SYGVQD (reference sequence). The CDR3 nucleotides are TGCGCCAGCAGTTTCCAGGGATCCTACGAGCAGTACTTC. Translation: CASSFQGSYEQYF.